This TCR beta chain was sequenced during a study of T cells after yellow fever vaccination. Study details: Libraries from low-cell-number fractions were prepared with the SMART-Seq v4 Ultra Low Input RNA kit. Study results and limitations: It was a weaker secondary response, yet one that peaked faster, at day 5 versus 15. Clones that expanded after primary vaccination mostly reappeared after the booster (roughly 96% CD4, about 89% CD8).

A note on this clonotype: Its antigen remains unknown.

By 5'RACE template switching, TCR cDNA was produced, with a universal primer site and UMIs added in the process. TCRdb itself ran the 5' RACE reads through MiXCR, one entry per CDR3 protein. Of approximately 550,000 distinct CDR3 sequences detected, approximately 13% appear once; the ten largest clones hold over 11%. Trimming at V came to 5 bases and at J to 6 bases, leaving 7 bases not matched to a gene. Germline V lookup: CDR1 SGHTA, CDR2 FQGNSA. This CDR3 contains 14 residues. The chain links TRBV7-2 to TRBJ2-7; the match to TRBD1 covers 10 bases. Sequenced material: PBMCs, taken on the day of the yellow fever booster vaccination. The sequence derives from a man under 40 who received the YFV17D yellow fever vaccine. The CDR3 DNA follows: TGTGCCAGCAGCGGACAGGGGGGGTTAGGCGAGCAGTACTTC. The encoded protein is CASSGQGGLGEQYF.